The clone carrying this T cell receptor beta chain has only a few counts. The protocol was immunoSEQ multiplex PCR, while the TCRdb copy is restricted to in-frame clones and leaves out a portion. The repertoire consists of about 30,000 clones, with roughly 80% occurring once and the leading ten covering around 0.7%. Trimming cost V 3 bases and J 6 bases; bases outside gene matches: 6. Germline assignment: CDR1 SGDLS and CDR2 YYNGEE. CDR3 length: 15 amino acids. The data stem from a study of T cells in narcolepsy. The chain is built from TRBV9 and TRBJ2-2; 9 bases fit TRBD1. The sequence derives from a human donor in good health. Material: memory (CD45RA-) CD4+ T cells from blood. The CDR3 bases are TGTGCCAGCAGCGAGGGGACAGGGCGTGCCGGGGAGCTGTTTTTT. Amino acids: CASSEGTGRAGELFF. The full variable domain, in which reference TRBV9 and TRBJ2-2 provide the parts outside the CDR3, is DSGVTQTPKHLITATGQRVTLRCSPRSGDLSVYWYQQSLDQGLQFLIQYYNGEERAKGNILERFSAQQFPDLHSELNLSSLELGDSALYFCASSEGTGRAGELFFGEGSRLTVL.